This TCR beta chain was sequenced during a study of shared clonotypes between healthy human individuals. Findings of the study overall: At large depth, rarefaction still showed sorted-subset sequencing to be incomplete.

This clone was counted once. Its antigen is not known. Unmatched junction bases numbered 8, after V lost 3 bases and J lost 6 bases. Germline CDR1 reads SGHTS; CDR2 reads YDEGEE. The CDR3 covers 14 residues. Some clones are missing from TCRdb's copy, which holds only in-frame ones; the method was immunoSEQ multiplex PCR. The sample consists of roughly 2,500,000 clones, roughly 93% of them appearing once. The chain joins TRBV5-8 to TRBJ1-2, with 7 bases matching TRBD1. Sequenced input: naive CD4+ T cells from PBMCs. Subset: CD45RA+ positively selected. The TCR originated in a young man in good health. Some clones in this sample may be carry-over from other donors' samples. The CDR3 sequence: CASSSGQYADGYTF. CDR3 nucleotides: TGTGCCAGCAGCTCGGGACAGTACGCCGATGGCTACACCTTC.